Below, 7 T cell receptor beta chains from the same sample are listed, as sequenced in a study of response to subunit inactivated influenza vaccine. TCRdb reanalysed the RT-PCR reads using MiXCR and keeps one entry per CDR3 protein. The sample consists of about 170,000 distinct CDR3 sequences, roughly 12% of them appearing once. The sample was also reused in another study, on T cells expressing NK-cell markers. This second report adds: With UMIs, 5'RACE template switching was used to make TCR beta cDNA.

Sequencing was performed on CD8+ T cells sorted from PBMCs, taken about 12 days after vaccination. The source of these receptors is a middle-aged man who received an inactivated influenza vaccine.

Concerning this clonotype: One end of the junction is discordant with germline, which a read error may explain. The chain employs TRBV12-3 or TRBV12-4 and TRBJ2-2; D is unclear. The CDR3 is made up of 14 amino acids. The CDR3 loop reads CASRLGSPTGELFF. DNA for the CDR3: TGTGCCAGCAGATTAGGTAGTCCCACCGGGGAGCTGTTTTTT.

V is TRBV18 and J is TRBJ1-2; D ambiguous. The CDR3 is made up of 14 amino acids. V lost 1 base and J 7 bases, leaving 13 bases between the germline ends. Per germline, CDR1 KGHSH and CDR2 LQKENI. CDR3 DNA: TGTGCCAGCTCACCACATCCCGTGGGTATTGGCTACACCTTC. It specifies CASSPHPVGIGYTF.

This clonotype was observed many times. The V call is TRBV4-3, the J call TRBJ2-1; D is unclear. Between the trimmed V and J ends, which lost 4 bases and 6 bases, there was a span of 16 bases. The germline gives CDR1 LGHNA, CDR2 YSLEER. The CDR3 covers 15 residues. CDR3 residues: CASSLPVDGRNEQFF. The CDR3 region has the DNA TGCGCCAGCAGCCTCCCGGTCGACGGTCGCAATGAGCAGTTCTTC.

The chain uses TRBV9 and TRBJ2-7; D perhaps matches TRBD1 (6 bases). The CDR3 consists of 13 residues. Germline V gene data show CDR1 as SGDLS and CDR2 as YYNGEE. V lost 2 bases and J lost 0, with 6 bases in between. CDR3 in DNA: TGTGCCAGCAGCGTGGGACACTCCTACGAGCAGTACTTC. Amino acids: CASSVGHSYEQYF.

CDR3 sequence (DNA): TGCAGTGCTATTCCCATCCCTGCCTACGAGCAGTACTTC. It yields the protein CSAIPIPAYEQYF. The chain couples TRBV20-1 to TRBJ2-7; D not certain. The ends were cut back, 4 bases at V and 2 bases at J, with 12 bases in the middle. Germline CDR1 DFQATT, CDR2 SNEGSKA (reference sequence). The CDR3 contains 13 residues.

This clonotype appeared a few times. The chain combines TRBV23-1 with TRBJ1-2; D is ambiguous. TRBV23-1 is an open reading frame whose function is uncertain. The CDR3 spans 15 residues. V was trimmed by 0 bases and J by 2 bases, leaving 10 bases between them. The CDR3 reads CASSQSGQPNYGYTF. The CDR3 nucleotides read TGCGCCAGCAGTCAATCAGGCCAGCCCAACTATGGCTACACCTTC.

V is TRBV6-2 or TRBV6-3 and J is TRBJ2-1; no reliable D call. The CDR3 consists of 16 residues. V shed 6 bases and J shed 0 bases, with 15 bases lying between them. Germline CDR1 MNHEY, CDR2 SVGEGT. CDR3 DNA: TGTGCCAGCAGGACTCCCATCTCTAGCTCCTACAATGAGCAGTTCTTC. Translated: CASRTPISSSYNEQFF.